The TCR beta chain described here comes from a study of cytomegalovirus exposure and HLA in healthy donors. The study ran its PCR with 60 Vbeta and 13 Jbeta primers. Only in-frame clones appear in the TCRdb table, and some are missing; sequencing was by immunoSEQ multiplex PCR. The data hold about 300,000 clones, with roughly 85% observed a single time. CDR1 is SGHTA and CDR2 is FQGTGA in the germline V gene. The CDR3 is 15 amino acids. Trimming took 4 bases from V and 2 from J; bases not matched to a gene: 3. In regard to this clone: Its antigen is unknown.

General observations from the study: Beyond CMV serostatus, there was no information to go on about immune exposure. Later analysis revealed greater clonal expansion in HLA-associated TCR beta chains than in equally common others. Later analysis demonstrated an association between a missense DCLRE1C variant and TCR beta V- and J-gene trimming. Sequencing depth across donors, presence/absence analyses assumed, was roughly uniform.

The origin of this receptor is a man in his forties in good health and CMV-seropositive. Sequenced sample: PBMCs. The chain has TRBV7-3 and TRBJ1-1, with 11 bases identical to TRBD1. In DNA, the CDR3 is TGTGCCAGCAGCTGGACAGGGGGCCTCAACACTGAAGCTTTCTTT. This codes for CASSWTGGLNTEAFF. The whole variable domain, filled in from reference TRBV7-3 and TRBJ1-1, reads GAGVSQTPSNKVTEKGKYVELRCDPISGHTALYWYRQSLGQGPEFLIYFQGTGAADDSGLPNDRFFAVRPEGSVSTLKIQRTERGDSAVYLCASSWTGGLNTEAFFGQGTRLTVV.